The 23 T cell receptor beta chains reported below all come from one sample, sequenced in a study of early T cells in non-severe SARS-CoV-2 infection. TCRdb re-called the 5' RACE reads with MiXCR, one entry per CDR3 protein. The top ten hold about 3.9% of the sample, which has around 70,000 distinct CDR3 sequences, over 9% seen once. Sequencing was done on a sample of whole blood. Every receptor here comes from an adult who was a healthcare worker with PCR-confirmed SARS-CoV-2 infection or an uninfected control (not recorded which).

Comment on this clonotype: A read error may be the cause here, since a much bigger clone is one base away. V is TRBV5-1 and J is TRBJ1-3; tentative D call: TRBD1 (6 bases). CDR3 size: 16 residues. Trimming shortened V by 4 bases and J by 3 bases, and 17 bases separated the two germline ends. Germline V CDR1 and CDR2: SGHRS, YFSETQ. The CDR3: CASSLRGGDYGNTIYF. The CDR3, as DNA: TGCGCCAGCAGCCTTCGCGGGGGCGACTATGGAAACACCATATATTTT.

The table lists this clonotype with many counts. The chain has TRBV29-1 and TRBJ2-5; D call uncertain. The germline V gene encodes CDR1 SQVTM and CDR2 ANQGSEA. The V and J ends lost 3 bases and 5 bases respectively, with 10 bases between them. The CDR3 is 12 residues long. This CDR3 reads CSVDRSDETQYF. The CDR3 region has the DNA TGCAGCGTTGACAGGAGTGATGAGACCCAGTACTTC.

The chain has TRBV7-2 and TRBJ2-1; no firm D call. CDR3 size: 13 residues. Germline V gene lookup returns CDR1 SGHTA and CDR2 FQGNSA. Trimming removed 2 bases at V and 9 bases at J, with 11 bases between. The CDR3 DNA is TGTGCCAGCAGCTTAAGTCGGCCCTCTGAGCAGTTCTTC. The encoded protein is CASSLSRPSEQFF.

The chain recombines TRBV28 with TRBJ2-7; TRBD2 agrees at 8 bases. The V segment lost 10 bases and the J segment 0 bases; nucleotides outside the gene matches: 5. Germline CDR1 and CDR2: MDHEN and SYDVKM. The CDR3 contains 13 residues. DNA for the CDR3: TGTGCCACCAGAAGCGGGAGCTCCTACGAGCAGTACTTC. Its protein product is CATRSGSSYEQYF.

This clonotype came up a few times. The V and J genes are TRBV3-1 and TRBJ2-4, with 10 bases identical to TRBD2. This CDR3 contains 16 residues. Germline V gene sequence: CDR1 LGHDT, CDR2 YNNKEL (reference sequence). The ends lost 5 bases at V and 2 bases at J; junction bases unmatched: 6. The CDR3 loop is CASSSLAGGSKNIQYF. DNA of the CDR3: TGTGCCAGCAGCTCCTTAGCGGGAGGCTCCAAAAACATTCAGTACTTC. The complete variable domain, with remaining parts taken from reference TRBV3-1 and TRBJ2-4, reads DTAVSQTPKYLVTQMGNDKSIKCEQNLGHDTMYWYKQDSKKFLKIMFSYNNKELIINETVPNRFSPKSPDKAHLNLHINSLELGDSAVYFCASSSLAGGSKNIQYFGAGTRLSVL.

The chain links TRBV29-1 to TRBJ1-3; D is unclear. CDR1 is SQVTM, CDR2 ANQGSEA, per germline. The CDR3 contains 13 residues. The V gene lost 6 bases and the J gene lost 0 bases, with 9 bases spanning the gap. The CDR3 sequence: CSVRPDSGNTIYF. CDR3 DNA sequence: TGCAGCGTCAGACCGGACTCTGGAAACACCATATATTTT.

This clonotype was observed a few times. This chain links TRBV7-3 with TRBJ2-3; D might be TRBD2 (6 bases). V lost 5 bases, J lost 0 bases, and 12 bases lay in between. The CDR3 is 15 amino acids. Germline CDR1 SGHTA, CDR2 FQGTGA. CDR3 DNA: TGTGCCAGCAGCCAAGAGGGGACTAGCACAGATACGCAGTATTTT. Protein: CASSQEGTSTDTQYF.

This clonotype was seen more than once but under ten times. V and J are TRBV29-1 and TRBJ1-2; 7 nucleotides match TRBD1. The CDR3 runs to 12 residues. From germline, CDR1 is SQVTM and CDR2 ANQGSEA. Trimming cost V 8 bases and J 5 bases; bases outside gene matches: 8. CDR3 protein: CSISGTAYGYTF. Here the CDR3 DNA reads TGCAGCATTTCCGGGACAGCGTATGGCTACACCTTC.

This clonotype was picked up a small number of times. The chain joins TRBV5-1 to TRBJ2-3, with D perhaps TRBD2 (5 bases). Germline lookup yields CDR1 SGHRS and CDR2 YFSETQ. The germline V and J ends were trimmed by 2 bases and 0 bases, with 13 bases remaining between them. The CDR3 has 16 amino acids. Here the CDR3 reads CASSLRGAASTDTQYF. CDR3 bases: TGCGCCAGCAGCTTAAGAGGAGCGGCTAGCACAGATACGCAGTATTTT.

This clonotype was seen at least ten times. The CDR3 coding sequence is TGTGCCAGCAGCTTCCAGGTGGCCGGGGACACCATATATTTT. This gives the protein CASSFQVAGDTIYF. The chain couples TRBV7-2 to TRBJ1-3; D not resolved. The germline gives CDR1 SGHTA, CDR2 FQGNSA. The CDR3 sequence is 14 residues long. Trimming shortened V by 3 bases and J by 8 bases, and 14 bases separated the two germline ends.

The chain combines TRBV20-1 with TRBJ1-1; unclear D gene. CDR3 length equals 13 residues. Germline V gene data show CDR1 as DFQATT and CDR2 as SNEGSKA (reference sequence). Trimming took 1 base from V and 3 from J, leaving 9 bases between them. This CDR3 is CSARAGSYTEAFF. Written as DNA, the CDR3 is TGCAGTGCTAGAGCCGGCAGCTACACTGAAGCTTTCTTT.

The gene calls are TRBV3-1 and TRBJ2-3; 8 nucleotides match TRBD1. Per the germline V gene, CDR1 is LGHDT and CDR2 is YNNKEL (reference sequence). The ends lost 3 bases at V and 2 bases at J; junction bases unmatched: 4. There are 15 residues in the CDR3. This CDR3 reads CASSHGQGDTDTQYF. The CDR3 nucleotides are TGTGCCAGCAGCCACGGACAGGGAGACACAGATACGCAGTATTTT.

This clonotype showed up just a few times. The CDR3 sequence: CSATPGAGGANVLTF. DNA for the CDR3: TGCAGTGCCACGCCGGGGGCGGGGGGGGCCAACGTCCTGACTTTC. The chain is built from TRBV20-1 and TRBJ2-6; tentatively, D is TRBD1 or TRBD2 (6 bases each). V lost 6 bases to trimming and J lost 4 bases, with 16 bases between them. Germline V gene data show CDR1 as DFQATT and CDR2 as SNEGSKA (reference sequence). The CDR3 contains 15 residues.

The chain recombines TRBV3-1 with TRBJ2-2; 9 nucleotides line up with TRBD1. The V gene's germline CDR1 is LGHDT and CDR2 YNNKEL (reference sequence). The CDR3 is 16 residues long. V lost 4 bases and J lost 1; bases outside the gene matches: 4. CDR3 in DNA: TGTGCCAGCAGCCGGAACAGGGGGCAGAACACCGGGGAGCTGTTTTTT. This sequence encodes CASSRNRGQNTGELFF.

This clonotype turned up a few times. The chain recombines TRBV2 with TRBJ1-5, with 9 bases identical to TRBD1. The CDR3 length is 15 residues. CDR1 is SNHLY, CDR2 FYNNEI, per germline. After removal of 3 bases from V and 6 bases from J, the junction contained 6 bases not matched to a gene. The DNA for the CDR3 is TGTGCCAGCAGTGATACACAGGGGGCGATTCAGCCCCAGCATTTT. Translated: CASSDTQGAIQPQHF.

This clonotype was counted ten times or more. The chain has TRBV12-3 or TRBV12-4 and TRBJ1-4, with a weak D call TRBD1 (5 bases). The CDR3 is 12 amino acids. V lost 7 bases to trimming and J lost 7 bases, with 10 bases between them. For the CDR3, the DNA is TGTGCCAGCACCTGGGACCGTGAAAAACTGTTTTTT. This codes for CASTWDREKLFF.

The chain combines TRBV5-8 with TRBJ2-5; tentatively, D is TRBD2 (5 bases). Per the germline V gene, CDR1 is SGHTS and CDR2 is YDEGEE. V was pared by 0 bases and J by 7 bases, with 16 bases between. The CDR3 loop spans 15 amino acids. The CDR3 region is CASSLASTPAGTQYF. The CDR3 DNA reads TGTGCCAGCAGCTTGGCTTCGACTCCCGCGGGGACCCAGTACTTC.

The rearrangement links TRBV18 to TRBJ2-5, with 10 bases that match TRBD2. V trimming: 3 bases; J trimming: 1 base; junction bases outside the gene matches: 2. This CDR3 contains 15 residues. Looked up from germline, CDR1 is KGHSH and CDR2 is LQKENI. CDR3 protein: CASSPLAGAQETQYF. The CDR3, as DNA: TGTGCCAGCTCACCCCTAGCGGGAGCCCAAGAGACCCAGTACTTC. The full variable domain, completed using reference TRBV18 and TRBJ2-5, is NAGVMQNPRHLVRRRGQEARLRCSPMKGHSHVYWYRQLPEEGLKFMVYLQKENIIDESGMPKERFSAEFPKEGPSILRIQQVVRGDSAAYFCASSPLAGAQETQYFGPGTRLLVL.

The chain carries TRBV5-1 and TRBJ1-1, with D maybe TRBD1 (5 bases). CDR1 is SGHRS, CDR2 YFSETQ, per germline. The CDR3 covers 15 residues. The V gene lost 5 bases and the J gene lost 3 bases, with 17 bases spanning the gap. As DNA, the CDR3 is TGCGCCAGCAGTCATGCAACCGGGGCCGACACTGAAGCTTTCTTT. Its translation is CASSHATGADTEAFF.

The chain employs TRBV7-8 and TRBJ2-1; possibly TRBD1 or TRBD2 for D (5 bases each). Germline loops: CDR1 SGHVS, CDR2 FQNEAQ. The CDR3 length is 15 residues. Trimming cost V 7 bases and J 5 bases, with 18 bases left between them. As DNA, the CDR3 is TGTGCCAGCACCCGAAGCCCGGGGCCCAACAATGAGCAGTTCTTC. It translates to CASTRSPGPNNEQFF.

The table lists this clonotype with a few counts. This sequence joins TRBV5-1 and TRBJ1-1; D is undetermined. Looked up from germline, CDR1 is SGHRS and CDR2 is YFSETQ. V was trimmed by 1 base and J by 1 base, leaving 14 bases between them. The CDR3 consists of 16 residues. The CDR3 region is CASSLLAGYGNTEAFF. The DNA of the CDR3 is TGCGCCAGCAGCTTGCTAGCGGGGTACGGGAACACTGAAGCTTTCTTT.

V is TRBV7-8 and J is TRBJ2-1; D might be TRBD2 (5 bases). The germline gives CDR1 SGHVS, CDR2 FQNEAQ. V was shortened by 0 bases and J by 6 bases, with 9 bases between the two germline ends. The length of the CDR3 is 14 residues. The CDR3 region is CASSLAASSNEQFF. Here the CDR3 DNA reads TGTGCCAGCAGCTTAGCGGCTAGCAGCAATGAGCAGTTCTTC. Full variable domain (outside the CDR3, taken from reference TRBV7-8 and TRBJ2-1): GAGVSQSPRYKVAKRGQDVALRCDPISGHVSLFWYQQALGQGPEFLTYFQNEAQLDKSGLPSDRFFAERPEGSVSTLKIQRTQQEDSAVYLCASSLAASSNEQFFGPGTRLTVL.

This clonotype was recorded many times. The genes are TRBV5-1 and TRBJ1-2, with a tentative D call TRBD1 (5 bases). This CDR3 comprises 12 residues. The germline V gene has CDR1 SGHRS and CDR2 YFSETQ. V was trimmed by 2 bases and J by 8 bases, leaving 10 bases between them. The CDR3 DNA reads as TGCGCCAGCAGCTTCGACAGCGACGGCTACACCTTC. Translating gives CASSFDSDGYTF.